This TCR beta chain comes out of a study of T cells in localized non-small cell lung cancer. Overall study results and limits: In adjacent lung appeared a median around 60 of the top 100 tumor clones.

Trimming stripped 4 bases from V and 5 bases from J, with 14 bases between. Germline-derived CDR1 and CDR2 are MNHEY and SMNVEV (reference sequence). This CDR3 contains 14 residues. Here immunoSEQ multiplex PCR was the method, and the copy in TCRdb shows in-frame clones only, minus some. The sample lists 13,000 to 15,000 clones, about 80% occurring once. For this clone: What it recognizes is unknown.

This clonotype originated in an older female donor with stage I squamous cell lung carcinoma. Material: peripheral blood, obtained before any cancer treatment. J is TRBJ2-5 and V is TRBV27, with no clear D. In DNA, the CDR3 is TGTGCCAGCAGTTCCCAACGATTCAGGGAGACCCAGTACTTC. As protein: CASSSQRFRETQYF.